This is a list of T cell receptor beta chains from one sample in a study of blood T cell repertoires in COVID-19. The assay was immunoSEQ multiplex PCR, and TCRdb's table has in-frame clones only and misses some. The table includes 200,000 to 250,000 clones, about 80% detected once. Source material: peripheral blood. Receptor source: a woman older than 75 with acute or convalescent COVID-19. CDR3s include the opening cysteine and the closing phenylalanine or tryptophan. The order of the fields is clone size, V gene, D gene, J gene, CDR3 protein, CDR3 DNA. The D gene is left open where the match is weak. Size tells how often a clone was seen (once, few, many) or the class of an expanded clone, and some rows leave it out.

abundance: NA; v_gene: TRBV7-8; d_gene: TRBD1; j_gene: TRBJ1-3; CDR3aa: CARLIRPQGVRNTIYF; CDR3nt: TGTGCCAGACTTATCCGTCCCCAGGGGGTACGAAACACCATATATTTT
abundance: many; v_gene: TRBV7-2; d_gene: TRBD1; j_gene: TRBJ1-2; CDR3aa: CASSLQGGTNYGYTF; CDR3nt: TGTGCCAGCAGCTTACAGGGGGGAACTAACTATGGCTACACCTTC
abundance: NA; v_gene: TRBV28; d_gene: TRBD2; j_gene: TRBJ2-5; CDR3aa: CASSIAGGRETQYF; CDR3nt: TGTGCCAGCAGTATAGCGGGGGGGCGAGAGACCCAGTACTTC
abundance: NA; v_gene: TRBV4-1; d_gene: NA; j_gene: TRBJ2-5; CDR3aa: CASSQEGGGRSRETQYF; CDR3nt: TGCGCCAGCAGCCAAGAAGGGGGGGGGCGTTCTAGAGAGACCCAGTACTTC
abundance: NA; v_gene: TRBV6-2/TRBV6-3; d_gene: NA; j_gene: TRBJ2-7; CDR3aa: CASSLARAGTYEQYF; CDR3nt: TGTGCCAGCAGCCTAGCCCGGGCGGGAACCTACGAGCAGTACTTC
abundance: NA; v_gene: TRBV2; d_gene: TRBD1; j_gene: TRBJ1-1; CDR3aa: CASSGQGVSEAFF; CDR3nt: TGTGCCAGCAGTGGACAGGGGGTTTCTGAAGCTTTCTTT
abundance: few; v_gene: TRBV5-1; d_gene: NA; j_gene: TRBJ2-7; CDR3aa: CASGGGGNSYEQYF; CDR3nt: TGCGCCAGCGGGGGGGGCGGTAATTCCTACGAGCAGTACTTC
abundance: NA; v_gene: TRBV3-1/TRBV3-2; d_gene: TRBD1; j_gene: TRBJ1-1; CDR3aa: CASSLRQGAEAFF; CDR3nt: TGTGCCAGCAGCCTAAGACAGGGGGCTGAAGCTTTCTTT
abundance: NA; v_gene: TRBV7-3; d_gene: NA; j_gene: TRBJ2-2; CDR3aa: CASSFMGPNTGELFF; CDR3nt: TGTGCCAGCAGCTTTATGGGGCCGAACACCGGGGAGCTGTTTTTT
abundance: NA; v_gene: TRBV5-4; d_gene: TRBD2; j_gene: TRBJ2-5; CDR3aa: CASSKTSGDRQETQYF; CDR3nt: TGTGCCAGCAGCAAGACTAGCGGGGACCGCCAAGAGACCCAGTACTTC
abundance: NA; v_gene: TRBV4-1; d_gene: NA; j_gene: TRBJ2-7; CDR3aa: CASSLDGAGEQYF; CDR3nt: TGCGCCAGCAGCTTAGATGGGGCCGGCGAGCAGTACTTC
abundance: once; v_gene: TRBV7-2; d_gene: TRBD2; j_gene: TRBJ2-3; CDR3aa: CASSLVYVAGGLGDTQYF; CDR3nt: TGTGCCAGCAGCTTAGTATATGTCGCGGGGGGGCTTGGAGATACGCAGTATTTT
abundance: NA; v_gene: TRBV6-5; d_gene: TRBD1; j_gene: TRBJ1-2; CDR3aa: CASSRDRVDGYTF; CDR3nt: TGTGCCAGCAGTCGGGACAGGGTGGATGGCTACACCTTC
abundance: NA; v_gene: TRBV28; d_gene: NA; j_gene: TRBJ1-4; CDR3aa: CATLTNEKLFF; CDR3nt: TGTGCCACCTTAACTAATGAAAAACTGTTTTTT
abundance: few; v_gene: TRBV21-1; d_gene: NA; j_gene: TRBJ1-5; CDR3aa: CASSKGLRGIRNQPQHF; CDR3nt: TGTGCCAGCAGCAAAGGGTTAAGGGGCATTCGCAATCAGCCCCAGCATTTT
abundance: NA; v_gene: TRBV4-1; d_gene: NA; j_gene: TRBJ2-2; CDR3aa: CASSQEGGNTGELFF; CDR3nt: TGCGCCAGCAGCCAAGAAGGGGGAAACACCGGGGAGCTGTTTTTT
abundance: NA; v_gene: TRBV7-8; d_gene: TRBD1; j_gene: TRBJ1-4; CDR3aa: CASSPGQGNEKLFF; CDR3nt: TGTGCCAGCAGCCCGGGACAGGGGAATGAAAAACTGTTTTTT
abundance: once; v_gene: TRBV6-5; d_gene: NA; j_gene: TRBJ1-4; CDR3aa: CASSYGLQGGYEKLFF; CDR3nt: TGTGCCAGCAGTTACGGGTTGCAGGGAGGTTACGAAAAACTGTTTTTT
abundance: NA; v_gene: TRBV7-2; d_gene: TRBD1; j_gene: TRBJ2-1; CDR3aa: CASSLGGQGSDEQFF; CDR3nt: TGTGCCAGCAGCTTAGGGGGACAGGGCTCGGACGAGCAGTTCTTC
abundance: NA; v_gene: TRBV27; d_gene: TRBD2; j_gene: TRBJ2-1; CDR3aa: CASSSGLAGAYNEQFF; CDR3nt: TGTGCCAGCAGTTCCGGACTAGCGGGAGCCTACAATGAGCAGTTCTTC
abundance: NA; v_gene: TRBV14; d_gene: TRBD1; j_gene: TRBJ1-5; CDR3aa: CASSRTGGNQPQHF; CDR3nt: TGTGCCAGCAGCCGGACAGGGGGCAATCAGCCCCAGCATTTT
abundance: NA; v_gene: TRBV5-1; d_gene: NA; j_gene: TRBJ2-3; CDR3aa: CASSGNSGHRTDTQYF; CDR3nt: TGCGCCAGCAGCGGCAACTCGGGACACCGCACAGATACGCAGTATTTT
abundance: NA; v_gene: TRBV12-1; d_gene: NA; j_gene: TRBJ2-3; CDR3aa: CASSVRGRLAGESTDTQYF; CDR3nt: TGTGCCAGCTCCGTAAGGGGGCGACTAGCGGGAGAAAGCACAGATACGCAGTATTTT
abundance: NA; v_gene: TRBV18; d_gene: TRBD1; j_gene: TRBJ2-5; CDR3aa: CASSRDRVQETQYF; CDR3nt: TGTGCCAGCTCTCGAGACAGGGTGCAAGAGACCCAGTACTTC
abundance: NA; v_gene: TRBV7-8; d_gene: NA; j_gene: TRBJ2-5; CDR3aa: CASSSMGLRGETQYF; CDR3nt: TGTGCCAGCAGCTCCATGGGACTCCGAGGGGAGACCCAGTACTTC
abundance: NA; v_gene: TRBV4-2; d_gene: NA; j_gene: TRBJ1-1; CDR3aa: CASSQGADTEAFF; CDR3nt: TGTGCCAGCAGCCAAGGAGCGGACACTGAAGCTTTCTTT
abundance: NA; v_gene: TRBV19; d_gene: TRBD1; j_gene: TRBJ1-6; CDR3aa: CASRPGQGRNNSPLHF; CDR3nt: TGTGCCAGTAGACCGGGACAGGGGAGAAATAATTCACCCCTCCACTTT
abundance: NA; v_gene: TRBV18; d_gene: NA; j_gene: TRBJ2-7; CDR3aa: CASSPDISYGGTEQYF; CDR3nt: TGTGCCAGCTCACCTGATATCTCCTACGGGGGAACCGAGCAGTACTTC
abundance: NA; v_gene: TRBV3-1/TRBV3-2; d_gene: TRBD1; j_gene: TRBJ2-7; CDR3aa: CASSRQGAYEQYF; CDR3nt: TGTGCCAGCAGCAGACAGGGGGCCTACGAGCAGTACTTC
abundance: NA; v_gene: TRBV15; d_gene: NA; j_gene: TRBJ2-5; CDR3aa: CATSSRLGGVETQYF; CDR3nt: TGTGCCACCAGCAGTAGACTAGGAGGTGTGGAGACCCAGTACTTC
abundance: NA; v_gene: TRBV13; d_gene: TRBD2; j_gene: TRBJ2-3; CDR3aa: CASSLKPGLASTDTQYF; CDR3nt: TGTGCCAGCAGCTTAAAACCGGGACTAGCGTCTACAGATACGCAGTATTTT
abundance: NA; v_gene: TRBV11-2; d_gene: TRBD1; j_gene: TRBJ2-3; CDR3aa: CASSLSGQGFVYTQYF; CDR3nt: TGTGCCAGCAGCTTGTCGGGACAGGGTTTTGTTTATACGCAGTATTTT
abundance: NA; v_gene: TRBV19; d_gene: NA; j_gene: TRBJ2-2; CDR3aa: CASSILQGGGELFF; CDR3nt: TGTGCCAGTAGTATTTTACAGGGCGGCGGGGAGCTGTTTTTT
abundance: NA; v_gene: TRBV5-1; d_gene: NA; j_gene: TRBJ1-2; CDR3aa: CASSSEGAYGYTF; CDR3nt: TGCGCCAGCAGCAGTGAGGGTGCCTATGGCTACACCTTC
abundance: once; v_gene: TRBV3-1/TRBV3-2; d_gene: TRBD2; j_gene: TRBJ2-1; CDR3aa: CASSRRPGLAGQSSYNEQFF; CDR3nt: TGTGCCAGCAGCCGGAGACCGGGACTAGCGGGGCAGAGCTCCTACAATGAGCAGTTCTTC
abundance: NA; v_gene: TRBV2; d_gene: TRBD2; j_gene: TRBJ2-7; CDR3aa: CASSGTSGRSYEQYF; CDR3nt: TGTGCCAGCAGCGGGACTAGCGGGAGGAGCTACGAGCAGTACTTC
abundance: NA; v_gene: TRBV2; d_gene: NA; j_gene: TRBJ2-2; CDR3aa: CASSEARRGPPGELFF; CDR3nt: TGTGCCAGCAGTGAAGCGAGGAGGGGTCCCCCCGGGGAGCTGTTTTTT